One sample yielded the 17 T cell receptor beta chains listed below, sequenced in a study of prognosis after radiotherapy for stage I lung cancer (dated by TCRdb to the early 2020s). These reads were obtained on an Illumina HiSeq 3000. Two rounds of multiplex PCR were used to amplify the TCR beta CDR3 region from genomic DNA. In the first round of PCR, primers specific to each TRBV and TRBJ gene were used, and the primer sequences are filed in Chinese patent CN105087789A. TCRdb reanalyzed the raw reads on its own, using fastp at Q25 for trimming and MiXCR for clone calling, and kept in-frame beta chains. Under each unique CDR3 protein, matching rows form one entry showing the most common genes and DNA. The sample table holds fewer than 40,000 distinct CDR3 sequences, of which around a third were seen once. The ten largest clones capture around 27% of the sample. Here the sequenced sample was PBMCs, taken before or after stereotactic body radiation therapy (not recorded which). The receptors shown here come from a donor of 50 years or more with non-small cell lung cancer.

This clonotype occurred many times. The CDR3 sequence is CASSPTGPLYNEQFF. The CDR3 DNA reads TGTGCCAGCAGTCCCACAGGTCCCCTCTACAATGAGCAGTTCTTC. The chain recombines TRBV28 with TRBJ2-1; possible D gene TRBD1, 5 bases. This CDR3 is built from 15 residues. The V end was cut by 5 bases, the J end by 3 bases, with 14 bases between. In germline, CDR1 is MDHEN, CDR2 SYDVKM.

On this clonotype itself: A read error may account for a junction end that differs from germline. The chain links TRBV4-1 to TRBJ1-6, with D hard to call. CDR3 length: 15 amino acids. CDR1 MGHRA and CDR2 YSYEKL come from the germline V gene. The CDR3 nucleotides are TGCGCCAGCAGCCAAGATTGGGCGGGCCGGTCACCCCTCCACTTC. This translates into CASSQDWAGRSPLHF.

In its sample, this clonotype was seen many times. The V and J genes are TRBV30 and TRBJ2-2; tentatively, D is TRBD1 (6 bases). V was cut by 4 bases and J by 2 bases, with 14 bases left in between. The CDR3 runs to 15 residues. The germline gives CDR1 GTSNPN, CDR2 SVGIG (reference sequence). The CDR3 loop reads CAWNFGGHNTGELFF. In DNA, the CDR3 is TGTGCCTGGAACTTTGGGGGACACAACACCGGGGAGCTGTTTTTT.

As concerns this clonotype: A junction end diverges from the germline sequence, so it may reflect a read error. The rearrangement links TRBV9 to TRBJ2-3, with a weak D call TRBD1 (5 bases). This CDR3 is 16 amino acids long. CDR1 is SGDLS and CDR2 is YYNGEE in the germline V gene. The CDR3 reads CASSVAGRGSTGTQYF. For the CDR3, the DNA is TGTGCCAGCAGCGTAGCTGGTAGGGGTAGCACAGGTACGCAGTATTTT.

This clonotype was counted ten times or more. The chain carries TRBV9 and TRBJ2-7; D might be TRBD2 (6 bases). Trimming pared 2 bases from V and 5 bases from J, leaving 11 bases between. Germline CDR1 SGDLS, CDR2 YYNGEE. The CDR3 loop spans 13 amino acids. The CDR3 nucleotides are TGTGCCAGCAGCGTCAGCTTAGCGGACGAGCAGTACTTC. Translation: CASSVSLADEQYF.

This clonotype was seen only once. The chain is built from TRBV24-1 and TRBJ2-3; 7 positions agree with TRBD1. V lost 5 bases and J lost 4; bases outside the gene matches: 14. This CDR3 has 17 amino acids. From germline, CDR1 is KGHDR and CDR2 SFDVKD. CDR3 region: CATSGGPGTAFSDTQYF. The CDR3 DNA sequence: TGTGCCACCAGTGGTGGGCCGGGGACAGCCTTCTCAGATACGCAGTATTTT.

Many counts were recorded for this clonotype. V and J are TRBV3-1 and TRBJ2-7, with 10 positions matching TRBD2. Germline V gene lookup returns CDR1 LGHDT and CDR2 YNNKEL (reference sequence). V lost 0 bases to trimming and J lost 2 bases; unmatched junction nucleotides: 10. CDR3 length: 18 residues. CDR3 residues: CASSQDLKAGGPPYEQYF. CDR3 coding DNA: TGTGCCAGCAGCCAAGATCTGAAAGCGGGGGGGCCCCCCTACGAGCAGTACTTC.

Ten or more counts support this clonotype. The chain has TRBV6-1 and TRBJ1-3; D is unresolved. Germline lookup yields CDR1 MNHNS and CDR2 SASEGT. The CDR3 is 14 residues long. The V end was cut by 8 bases, the J end by 7 bases, with 18 bases between. The CDR3 region is CASLPGGVGNTIYF. In DNA form, the CDR3 reads TGTGCCAGCCTCCCTGGTGGGGTCGGGAACACCATATATTTT.

The J gene is TRBJ1-5, the V gene TRBV12-3 or TRBV12-4, with D unresolved. This CDR3 has 16 residues. V dropped 0 bases and J dropped 0 bases, with 9 bases sitting between them. The chain's CDR3 is CASSLASSVSNQPQHF. The CDR3 DNA sequence: TGTGCCAGCAGTTTAGCAAGCTCCGTTAGCAATCAGCCCCAGCATTTT.

The chain couples TRBV20-1 to TRBJ1-1, with D perhaps TRBD1 (6 bases). The V gene's germline CDR1 is DFQATT and CDR2 SNEGSKA (reference sequence). Trimming shortened V by 7 bases and J by 6 bases, and 18 bases separated the two germline ends. The CDR3 covers 13 residues. The CDR3 nucleotides read TGCAGTGTAGAGATGGGGGGCCTACCTGAAGCTTTCTTT. This sequence encodes CSVEMGGLPEAFF.

This clonotype was counted between two and nine times. The J gene is TRBJ2-2, the V gene TRBV7-9; no clear D. Germline V gives CDR1 SEHNR, CDR2 FQNEAQ (reference sequence). The ends were cut back, 2 bases at V and 7 bases at J, with 11 bases in the middle. The CDR3 runs to 14 residues. The CDR3 here is CASSLLGGIGELFF. CDR3 nucleotides: TGTGCCAGCAGCTTACTTGGTGGGATCGGGGAGCTGTTTTTT.

This clonotype was picked up one time. The junction does not match germline at one end; this may be a read error. V and J are TRBV7-9 and TRBJ2-1, with unresolved D. Germline CDR1 is SEHNR and CDR2 is FQNEAQ (reference sequence). This CDR3 is 15 amino acids long. Here the CDR3 reads CASRLGPDLRSEQFF. As DNA, the CDR3 is TGTGCCAGCAGGTTAGGGCCCGACCTACGTAGTGAGCAGTTCTTC.

The sample holds many counts of this clonotype. J is TRBJ2-1 and V is TRBV9; 7 bases align to TRBD2. The germline V gene encodes CDR1 SGDLS and CDR2 YYNGEE. The CDR3 has 16 residues. Trimming at V came to 0 bases and at J to 1 base, leaving 4 bases not matched to a gene. The chain's CDR3 is CASSVGGGKSYNEQFF. As DNA, the CDR3 is TGTGCCAGCAGCGTAGGGGGGGGGAAATCCTACAATGAGCAGTTCTTC.

This clonotype was picked up many times. This chain joins TRBV10-2 and TRBJ2-5; 12 bases match TRBD2. This CDR3 region has 14 residues. Germline values: CDR1 WSHSY, CDR2 SAAADI. V was clipped by 8 bases and J by 5 bases; unmatched bases: 6. CDR3 nucleotide sequence: TGCGCCAGCCGACGGGGACTAGCGGGCGAGACCCAGTACTTC. Residues: CASRRGLAGETQYF.

The genes are TRBV7-6 and TRBJ2-7; D gene ambiguous. Germline V gene sequence: CDR1 SGHVS, CDR2 FNYEAQ. Trimming stripped 5 bases from V and 0 bases from J, with 8 bases between. The CDR3 spans 13 residues. CDR3 bases: TGTGCCAGCAGCACACAAAGCTCCTACGAGCAGTACTTC. Amino acids: CASSTQSSYEQYF.

A note on this clonotype: Mismatch with germline at one junction end may stem from a read error. The genes are TRBV5-8 and TRBJ2-2; TRBD2 matches at 8 bases. The CDR3 contains 16 residues. Germline lookup yields CDR1 SGHTS and CDR2 YDEGEE. CDR3 DNA: TGTTCCAGCAGCTTGCATCGGGGGGGAGATACCGGGGAGCTGTTTTTT. Amino acids: CSSSLHRGGDTGELFF.

This clonotype has a count of ten or more. The rearrangement uses TRBV6-1 and TRBJ2-1; 9 positions match TRBD2. Germline trimming cut 6 bases from V and 7 bases from J; bases unmatched to any gene: 4. The CDR3 loop spans 13 amino acids. Germline V CDR1 and CDR2: MNHNS, SASEGT. The CDR3 region is CASRLAGINEQFF. The DNA for the CDR3 is TGTGCCAGCAGGCTAGCGGGGATAAATGAGCAGTTCTTC.